This T cell receptor (beta chain) was recovered during a study of blood T cells in healthy people across ages. Findings and limits, study-wide: Across the age range, TCR beta diversity per million T cells fell in a roughly linear way. Whereas aged donors had fewer naive CD4+ cells, long-lived donors had more of them and higher diversity.

A second PCR of roughly 7 to 11 cycles used a sample-barcoded 5' primer and a J-beta primer mix. Samples each returned at least 2.5 million CDR3-containing paired-end reads. MiXCR, applied by TCRdb to the 5' RACE reads, yields one record per CDR3 protein. The sample has 700,000 or so distinct CDR3 sequences, roughly 41% seen once. This clonotype appeared a few times. Its matching antigen is unknown. The TCR comes from a man older than 75 in good health. Sequencing was performed on blood.

CDR3 residues: CASRQGATYNSPLHF. The DNA for the CDR3 is TGTGCCAGCAGGCAGGGGGCCACCTATAATTCACCCCTCCACTTT. This chain links TRBV2 with TRBJ1-6; 8 bases map to TRBD1. Germline V gene data show CDR1 as SNHLY and CDR2 as FYNNEI. V gave up 6 bases and J gave up 2 bases; unmatched junction bases: 3. The CDR3 runs 15 residues. The full variable domain, with the rest looked up from reference TRBV2 and TRBJ1-6, is EPEVTQTPSHQVTQMGQEVILRCVPISNHLYFYWYRQILGQKVEFLVSFYNNEISEKSEIFDDQFSVERPDGSNFTLKIRSTKLEDSAMYFCASRQGATYNSPLHFGNGTRLTVT.